This T cell receptor beta chain originates from a study of blood T cell repertoires in COVID-19. TCRdb keeps only in-frame clones here, not all; method: immunoSEQ multiplex PCR. The sample shows about 300,000 clones, around 90% of them seen only once. The CDR3 totals 14 residues. V trimming: 3 bases; J trimming: 5 bases; junction bases outside the gene matches: 6. The germline V gene has CDR1 SGHTA and CDR2 FQGNSA. The TCR comes from a man younger than 35 with active or convalescent COVID-19. What was sequenced was peripheral blood. This rearrangement joins TRBV7-2 to TRBJ2-7, with TRBD1 identical over 8 bases. CDR3 in amino acids: CASSFRTGSHEQYF. In DNA form, the CDR3 reads TGTGCCAGCAGCTTCAGGACAGGGTCGCACGAGCAGTACTTC.